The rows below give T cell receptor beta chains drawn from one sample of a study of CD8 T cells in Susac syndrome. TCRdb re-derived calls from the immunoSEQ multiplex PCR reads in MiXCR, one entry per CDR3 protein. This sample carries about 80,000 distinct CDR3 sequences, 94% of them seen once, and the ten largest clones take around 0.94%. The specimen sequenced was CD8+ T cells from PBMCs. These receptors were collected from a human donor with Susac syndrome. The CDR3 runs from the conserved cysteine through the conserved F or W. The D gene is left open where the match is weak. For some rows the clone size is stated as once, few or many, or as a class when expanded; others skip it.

CDR3nt: TGCAGTGCGGGGGATATAGCGGCTACCCAAGAGACCCAGTACTTC
CDR3aa: CSAGDIAATQETQYF
d_gene: -
abundance: -
len: 15
v_gene: TRBV20-1
j_gene: TRBJ2-5

CDR3nt: TGTGCCAGCAGCTTACCAAGGACAGGGTTTCGCGAGCAGTACTTC
CDR3aa: CASSLPRTGFREQYF
d_gene: TRBD1
abundance: -
len: 15
v_gene: TRBV5-6
j_gene: TRBJ2-7

CDR3nt: TGTGCCACCAGCGGCCCACTAGCGGGTTCCTACAATGAGCAGTTCTTC
CDR3aa: CATSGPLAGSYNEQFF
d_gene: TRBD2
abundance: -
len: 16
v_gene: TRBV15
j_gene: TRBJ2-1

CDR3nt: TGTGCCAGTAGCTGGGGACAGGGCAACTACGAGCAGTACTTC
CDR3aa: CASSWGQGNYEQYF
d_gene: TRBD1
abundance: -
len: 14
v_gene: TRBV19
j_gene: TRBJ2-7

CDR3nt: TGCGCCAGCAGCCAAGATACTTTAGGCCTTAGTCTTAATGAGCAGTTCTTC
CDR3aa: CASSQDTLGLSLNEQFF
d_gene: -
abundance: -
len: 17
v_gene: TRBV4-3
j_gene: TRBJ2-1

CDR3nt: TGCAGCGTTGAAGTAGGGGGAAGGTACGAGCAGTACTTC
CDR3aa: CSVEVGGRYEQYF
d_gene: -
abundance: -
len: 13
v_gene: TRBV29-1
j_gene: TRBJ2-7

CDR3nt: TGTGCCAGCTCACAGACAGGGGGCGGTAACTATGGCTACACCTTC
CDR3aa: CASSQTGGGNYGYTF
d_gene: TRBD1
abundance: -
len: 15
v_gene: TRBV18
j_gene: TRBJ1-2

CDR3nt: TGTGCCAGCATTAACCTCCAAGAGACCCAGTACTTC
CDR3aa: CASINLQETQYF
d_gene: -
abundance: -
len: 12
v_gene: TRBV5-8
j_gene: TRBJ2-5

CDR3nt: TGTGCCAGCAGCTTAACCGGACAGGGCTTAATGAACACTGAAGCTTTCTTT
CDR3aa: CASSLTGQGLMNTEAFF
d_gene: TRBD1
abundance: -
len: 17
v_gene: TRBV7-3
j_gene: TRBJ1-1

CDR3nt: TGTGCCAGCAGCCAAGGAGGCGGGGGGACACAAGAGACCCAGTACTTC
CDR3aa: CASSQGGGGTQETQYF
d_gene: TRBD2
abundance: -
len: 16
v_gene: TRBV14
j_gene: TRBJ2-5

CDR3nt: TGTGCCAGCAGCCAAACCCAGGCGGGAATTAGCGGGAGTGGAACCTACGAGCAGTACTTC
CDR3aa: CASSQTQAGISGSGTYEQYF
d_gene: TRBD2
abundance: -
len: 20
v_gene: TRBV16
j_gene: TRBJ2-7

CDR3nt: TGTGCCAGCAGTTTGGGGGGCGAAGCTTTCTTT
CDR3aa: CASSLGGEAFF
d_gene: -
abundance: few
len: 11
v_gene: TRBV12-3/TRBV12-4
j_gene: TRBJ1-1

CDR3nt: TGTGCCAGCAGCTTGGAGGGGGAGAACACTGAAGCTTTCTTT
CDR3aa: CASSLEGENTEAFF
d_gene: -
abundance: -
len: 14
v_gene: TRBV5-6
j_gene: TRBJ1-1

CDR3nt: TGCAGTGCTAGCATCGTCCAGGGATCCTACGAGCAGTACTTC
CDR3aa: CSASIVQGSYEQYF
d_gene: -
abundance: -
len: 14
v_gene: TRBV20-1
j_gene: TRBJ2-7

CDR3nt: TGCAGTGCTAGAGATTGGAACGTACCCGGGGTGGAGACCCAGTACTTC
CDR3aa: CSARDWNVPGVETQYF
d_gene: -
abundance: -
len: 16
v_gene: TRBV20-1
j_gene: TRBJ2-5

CDR3nt: TGTGCCAGCTGGGACGGACTAGCGGAGCACAATGAGCAGTTCTTC
CDR3aa: CASWDGLAEHNEQFF
d_gene: TRBD2
abundance: -
len: 15
v_gene: TRBV19
j_gene: TRBJ2-1

CDR3nt: TGTGCCTGGAGTGTATTGGGGGGTCAGCCCCAGCATTTT
CDR3aa: CAWSVLGGQPQHF
d_gene: -
abundance: -
len: 13
v_gene: TRBV30
j_gene: TRBJ1-5

CDR3nt: TGTGCCAGCAGTTTTGGGGGTCGGACAGATACGCAGTATTTT
CDR3aa: CASSFGGRTDTQYF
d_gene: -
abundance: -
len: 14
v_gene: TRBV28
j_gene: TRBJ2-3

CDR3nt: TGTGCCATCAGTGAGTCAGGAGACGAGCAGTACTTC
CDR3aa: CAISESGDEQYF
d_gene: -
abundance: -
len: 12
v_gene: TRBV10-3
j_gene: TRBJ2-7

CDR3nt: TGTGCCACCAGCTCGGACACGAACACTGAAGCTTTCTTT
CDR3aa: CATSSDTNTEAFF
d_gene: -
abundance: -
len: 13
v_gene: TRBV15
j_gene: TRBJ1-1

CDR3nt: TGTGCCAGTGGCCCCGGGACAGGAGCTGTATACGAGCAGTACTTC
CDR3aa: CASGPGTGAVYEQYF
d_gene: TRBD1
abundance: -
len: 15
v_gene: TRBV19
j_gene: TRBJ2-7

CDR3nt: TGTGCCAGCAGCTACACAGGGTTCCATGAGCAGTTCTTC
CDR3aa: CASSYTGFHEQFF
d_gene: -
abundance: -
len: 13
v_gene: TRBV7-2
j_gene: TRBJ2-1

CDR3nt: TGCGCCAGCAGCCAAGATGACAGCCGGTATAGCAATCAGCCCCAGCATTTT
CDR3aa: CASSQDDSRYSNQPQHF
d_gene: -
abundance: -
len: 17
v_gene: TRBV4-3
j_gene: TRBJ1-5

CDR3nt: TGTGCCTGGACTAGCGGGGGCTCGGGTGAGCAGTTCTTC
CDR3aa: CAWTSGGSGEQFF
d_gene: TRBD2
abundance: few
len: 13
v_gene: TRBV30
j_gene: TRBJ2-1

CDR3nt: TGTGCCAGCAGTTACGGGAGTGAAAAACTGTTTTTT
CDR3aa: CASSYGSEKLFF
d_gene: -
abundance: -
len: 12
v_gene: TRBV6-6
j_gene: TRBJ1-4

CDR3nt: TGTGCCAGCAGCTTAGCTAGCTACAATGAGCAGTTCTTC
CDR3aa: CASSLASYNEQFF
d_gene: -
abundance: -
len: 13
v_gene: TRBV7-2
j_gene: TRBJ2-1

CDR3nt: TGTGCCAGCAGTTTATGGGCCGGGGAGCTGTTTTTT
CDR3aa: CASSLWAGELFF
d_gene: -
abundance: few
len: 12
v_gene: TRBV28
j_gene: TRBJ2-2

CDR3nt: TGTGCCAGCAGCTCCGCCGTCGTCCCCCAACACGGGGAGACCCAGTACTTC
CDR3aa: CASSSAVVPQHGETQYF
d_gene: -
abundance: -
len: 17
v_gene: TRBV6-1
j_gene: TRBJ2-5

CDR3nt: TGTGCCAGCAGTATCTACGGAAACACCATATATTTT
CDR3aa: CASSIYGNTIYF
d_gene: -
abundance: -
len: 12
v_gene: TRBV12-3/TRBV12-4
j_gene: TRBJ1-3

CDR3nt: TGTGCCAGTTTGGGGGGCACCGGGGAGCTGTTTTTT
CDR3aa: CASLGGTGELFF
d_gene: -
abundance: -
len: 12
v_gene: TRBV19
j_gene: TRBJ2-2

CDR3nt: TGCGCCAGCAGTCAAGGCTTAGTGACCTTTAACTATGGCTACACCTTC
CDR3aa: CASSQGLVTFNYGYTF
d_gene: -
abundance: -
len: 16
v_gene: TRBV23-1
j_gene: TRBJ1-2

CDR3nt: TGTGCCAGCAGCCTCCGGGACAGGGTAATTCAGTACTTC
CDR3aa: CASSLRDRVIQYF
d_gene: TRBD1
abundance: once
len: 13
v_gene: TRBV7-9
j_gene: TRBJ2-4

CDR3nt: TGTGCCAGTAGTCTCATAGGGCCCCAGGAGCAGTTCTTC
CDR3aa: CASSLIGPQEQFF
d_gene: -
abundance: -
len: 13
v_gene: TRBV19
j_gene: TRBJ2-1

CDR3nt: TGTGCCAGCTCACCACCGGAGACAGGGTACAATGAGCAGTTCTTC
CDR3aa: CASSPPETGYNEQFF
d_gene: TRBD1
abundance: -
len: 15
v_gene: TRBV18
j_gene: TRBJ2-1

CDR3nt: TGTGCCAGTAGTCCCCAGGTGGCAGGGAGGAAAGATGAGCAGTTCTTC
CDR3aa: CASSPQVAGRKDEQFF
d_gene: -
abundance: -
len: 16
v_gene: TRBV19
j_gene: TRBJ2-1

CDR3nt: TGCAGTGCTAGTCTAGCGGGAGTTCTCTACAATGAGCAGTTCTTC
CDR3aa: CSASLAGVLYNEQFF
d_gene: TRBD2
abundance: -
len: 15
v_gene: TRBV20-1
j_gene: TRBJ2-1

CDR3nt: TGTGCTAGTGCCCTGCTCTACAATGAGCAGTTCTTC
CDR3aa: CASALLYNEQFF
d_gene: -
abundance: -
len: 12
v_gene: TRBV12-5
j_gene: TRBJ2-1

CDR3nt: TGTGCCAGCAGTCTCAGTCCCGGGGAGTACGAGCAGTACTTC
CDR3aa: CASSLSPGEYEQYF
d_gene: -
abundance: once
len: 14
v_gene: TRBV12-3/TRBV12-4
j_gene: TRBJ2-7

CDR3nt: TGCAGTGCTCCAGTCCCGGGACTAGCGGCCAATGAGCAGTTCTTC
CDR3aa: CSAPVPGLAANEQFF
d_gene: TRBD2
abundance: -
len: 15
v_gene: TRBV20-1
j_gene: TRBJ2-1

CDR3nt: TGTGCCAGCAGCTCGTACAGGGCCGGGGGGTACGAGCAGTACTTC
CDR3aa: CASSSYRAGGYEQYF
d_gene: -
abundance: once
len: 15
v_gene: TRBV5-6
j_gene: TRBJ2-7

CDR3nt: TGTGCCACACAGGGGGTAAGAAACGAGCAGTACTTC
CDR3aa: CATQGVRNEQYF
d_gene: TRBD1
abundance: -
len: 12
v_gene: TRBV6-5
j_gene: TRBJ2-7

CDR3nt: TGTGCCAGTAGTTTAGGAGCGGGAGCTGGGTACGAGCAGTACTTC
CDR3aa: CASSLGAGAGYEQYF
d_gene: TRBD2
abundance: few
len: 15
v_gene: TRBV19
j_gene: TRBJ2-7

CDR3nt: TGCAGCGTTGGAAGCGACGAGCAGTACTTC
CDR3aa: CSVGSDEQYF
d_gene: -
abundance: -
len: 10
v_gene: TRBV29-1
j_gene: TRBJ2-7

CDR3nt: TGTGCCAGTAGTATTTGGGGGGACAGCGATCAGCCCCAGCATTTT
CDR3aa: CASSIWGDSDQPQHF
d_gene: TRBD1
abundance: -
len: 15
v_gene: TRBV19
j_gene: TRBJ1-5

CDR3nt: TGTGCCAGCAGTTACTCGGGACACCCTCCGCGGGGCTCTGGGGCCAACGTCCTGACTTTC
CDR3aa: CASSYSGHPPRGSGANVLTF
d_gene: -
abundance: -
len: 20
v_gene: TRBV6-2/TRBV6-3
j_gene: TRBJ2-6

CDR3nt: TGTGCCAGTATTTATATGAATGAGCAGTTCTTC
CDR3aa: CASIYMNEQFF
d_gene: -
abundance: once
len: 11
v_gene: TRBV19
j_gene: TRBJ2-1